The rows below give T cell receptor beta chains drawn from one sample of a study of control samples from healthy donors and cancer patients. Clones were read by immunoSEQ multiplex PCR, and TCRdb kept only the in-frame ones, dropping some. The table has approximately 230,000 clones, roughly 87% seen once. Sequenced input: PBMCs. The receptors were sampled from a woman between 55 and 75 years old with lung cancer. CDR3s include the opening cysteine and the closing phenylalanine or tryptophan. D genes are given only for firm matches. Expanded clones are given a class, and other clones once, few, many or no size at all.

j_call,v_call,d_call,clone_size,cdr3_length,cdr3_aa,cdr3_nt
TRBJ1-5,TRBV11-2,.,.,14,CASSLDGSFQPQHF,TGTGCCAGCAGCTTAGATGGTTCGTTTCAGCCCCAGCATTTT
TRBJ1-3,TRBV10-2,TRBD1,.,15,CASRPTGNAGNTIYF,TGCGCCAGCAGACCGACAGGGAACGCCGGAAACACCATATATTTT
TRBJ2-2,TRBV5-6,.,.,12,CASSLALRELFF,TGTGCCAGCAGCTTGGCCCTCCGGGAGCTGTTTTTT
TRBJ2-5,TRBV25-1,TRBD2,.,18,CASSAAWERELIAETQYF,TGTGCCAGCAGTGCGGCTTGGGAGCGGGAGTTGATTGCGGAGACCCAGTACTTC
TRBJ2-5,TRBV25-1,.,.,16,CASSEAPQSPRKTQYF,TGTGCCAGCAGTGAAGCTCCACAGAGTCCTCGGAAGACCCAGTACTTC
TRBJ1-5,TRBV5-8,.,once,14,CASSLRQGVQPQHF,TGTGCCAGCAGCTTGCGGCAGGGTGTCCAGCCCCAGCATTTT
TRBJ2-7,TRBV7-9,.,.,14,CASSSSGGPYEQYF,TGTGCCAGCAGCTCGTCGGGGGGCCCTTACGAGCAGTACTTC
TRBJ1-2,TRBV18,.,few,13,CASSPDSQYGYTF,TGTGCCAGCTCACCGGACAGTCAATATGGCTACACCTTC
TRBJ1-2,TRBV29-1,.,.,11,CSVDRGGGYTF,TGCAGCGTTGACCGGGGTGGCGGCTACACCTTC
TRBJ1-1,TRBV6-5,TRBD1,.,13,CASNNAQGKRAFF,TGTGCCAGCAACAACGCACAGGGGAAGCGAGCTTTCTTT
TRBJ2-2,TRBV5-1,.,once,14,CASSLSSGAGELFF,TGCGCCAGCAGCTTGTCATCGGGGGCCGGGGAGCTGTTTTTT
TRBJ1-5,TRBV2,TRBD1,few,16,CASSFDRGAGNQPQHF,TGTGCCAGCAGTTTTGACAGGGGCGCGGGCAATCAGCCCCAGCATTTT
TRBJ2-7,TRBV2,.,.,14,CASSGLTETYEQYF,TGTGCCAGCAGTGGGCTGACAGAGACCTACGAGCAGTACTTC
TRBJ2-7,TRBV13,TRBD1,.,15,CASSLGTGGPGEQYF,TGTGCCAGCAGCCTCGGGACAGGGGGGCCTGGGGAGCAGTACTTC
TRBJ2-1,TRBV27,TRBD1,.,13,CASTTGGYNEQFF,TGTGCCAGCACGACAGGGGGCTACAATGAGCAGTTCTTC
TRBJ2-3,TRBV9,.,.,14,CASSVIFPGDTQYF,TGTGCCAGCAGCGTAATCTTTCCCGGAGATACGCAGTATTTT
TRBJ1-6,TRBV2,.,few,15,CASTPGGIGNSPLHF,TGTGCCAGCACCCCGGGGGGCATAGGCAATTCACCCCTCCACTTT
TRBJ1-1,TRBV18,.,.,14,CASSRIRDGSEAFF,TGTGCCAGCTCACGAATCCGGGACGGCAGTGAAGCTTTCTTT
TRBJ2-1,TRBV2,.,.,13,CASRQGPNNEQFF,TGTGCCAGCAGGCAGGGACCCAACAATGAGCAGTTCTTC
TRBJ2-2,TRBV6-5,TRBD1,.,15,CASSRQGTNTGELFF,TGTGCCAGCAGTCGACAGGGTACGAACACCGGGGAGCTGTTTTTT
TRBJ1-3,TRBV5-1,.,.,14,CASTAREPGNTIYF,TGCGCCAGCACCGCTAGGGAACCTGGAAACACCATATATTTT
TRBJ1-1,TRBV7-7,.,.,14,CASSPSGVSTEAFF,TGTGCCAGCAGCCCCTCGGGGGTGAGCACTGAAGCTTTCTTT
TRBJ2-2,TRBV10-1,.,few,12,CASSDPGGELFF,TGCGCCAGCAGCGACCCAGGTGGGGAGCTGTTTTTT
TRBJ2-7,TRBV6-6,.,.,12,CASSPSGYEQYF,TGTGCCAGCAGTCCAAGTGGGTACGAGCAGTACTTC
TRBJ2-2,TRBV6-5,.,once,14,CASSHGGRTGELFF,TGTGCCAGCAGCCACGGGGGTCGCACCGGGGAGCTGTTTTTT
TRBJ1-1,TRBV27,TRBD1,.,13,CASSLYRGTEAFF,TGTGCCAGCAGTTTATACAGGGGCACTGAAGCTTTCTTT
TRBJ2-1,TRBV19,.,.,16,CASSITPIGHNNEQFF,TGTGCCAGTAGTATAACCCCTATCGGACATAACAATGAGCAGTTCTTC
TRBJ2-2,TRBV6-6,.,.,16,CASSRYRVEDTGELFF,TGTGCCAGCAGTCGATACAGGGTGGAGGACACCGGGGAGCTGTTTTTT
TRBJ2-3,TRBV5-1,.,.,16,CASTLRGSRESDTQYF,TGCGCCAGCACCCTCAGGGGTTCCCGGGAGTCAGATACGCAGTATTTT
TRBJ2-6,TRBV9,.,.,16,CASSVGVGAGANVLTF,TGTGCCAGCAGCGTAGGTGTGGGGGCTGGGGCCAACGTCCTGACTTTC
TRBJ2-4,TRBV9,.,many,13,CASSVDGGDIQYF,TGTGCCAGCAGCGTAGACGGGGGCGACATTCAGTACTTC
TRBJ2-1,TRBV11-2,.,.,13,CASSFGQNNEQFF,TGTGCCAGCAGCTTTGGTCAGAACAATGAGCAGTTCTTC
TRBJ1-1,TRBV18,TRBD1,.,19,CASSPFPTGSKARNTEAFF,TGTGCCAGCTCACCATTCCCGACAGGGAGTAAGGCGAGGAACACTGAAGCTTTCTTT
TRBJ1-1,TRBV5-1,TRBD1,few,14,CASSASGTGDAAFF,TGCGCCAGCAGCGCCTCCGGGACAGGGGACGCAGCTTTCTTT
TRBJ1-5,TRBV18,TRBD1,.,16,CASSPDRGSGNQPQHF,TGTGCCAGCTCACCAGACAGGGGAAGCGGCAATCAGCCCCAGCATTTT
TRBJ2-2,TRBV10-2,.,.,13,CASSESPTGELFF,TGCGCCAGCAGTGAGTCCCCCACCGGGGAGCTGTTTTTT
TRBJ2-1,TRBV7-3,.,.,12,CASSLTTREQFF,TGTGCCAGCAGCTTAACGACGCGAGAGCAGTTCTTC
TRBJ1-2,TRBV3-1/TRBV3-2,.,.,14,CASSQDWGLGGYTF,TGTGCCAGCAGCCAAGATTGGGGGCTGGGTGGCTACACCTTC
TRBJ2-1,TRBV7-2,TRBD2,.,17,CASSSHFSGGNYNEQFF,TGTGCCAGCAGCTCCCACTTCAGCGGGGGGAACTACAATGAGCAGTTCTTC
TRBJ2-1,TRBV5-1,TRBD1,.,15,CASSSPDRGLNEQFF,TGCGCCAGCAGCTCCCCCGACAGGGGGCTTAATGAGCAGTTCTTC
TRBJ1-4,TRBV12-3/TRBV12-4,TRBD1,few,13,CASSWDRGEKLFF,TGTGCCAGCAGTTGGGACAGGGGCGAAAAACTGTTTTTT
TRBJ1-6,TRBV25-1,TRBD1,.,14,CASSESQGDSPLHF,TGTGCCAGCAGTGAATCCCAGGGGGATTCACCCCTCCACTTT
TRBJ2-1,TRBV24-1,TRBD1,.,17,CATSDSRTGSSYNEQFF,TGTGCCACCAGTGATTCCAGGACAGGAAGCTCCTACAATGAGCAGTTCTTC
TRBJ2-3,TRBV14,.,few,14,CASSQGRHTDTQYF,TGTGCCAGCAGCCAAGGGAGGCACACAGATACGCAGTATTTT
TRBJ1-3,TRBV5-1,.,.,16,CASSPKTGLSGNTIYF,TGCGCCAGCAGCCCGAAGACAGGCCTCTCTGGAAACACCATATATTTT
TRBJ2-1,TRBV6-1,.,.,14,CASSDRVRPVEQFF,TGTGCCAGCAGTGACAGGGTTCGGCCGGTTGAGCAGTTCTTC
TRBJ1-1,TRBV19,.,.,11,CASSRGLEAFF,TGTGCCAGTAGTAGAGGGCTTGAAGCTTTCTTT
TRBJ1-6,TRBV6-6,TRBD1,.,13,CASRGQANSPLHF,TGTGCCAGCAGGGGACAGGCGAATTCACCCCTCCACTTT
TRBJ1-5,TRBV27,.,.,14,CASSSPAGNQPQHF,TGTGCCAGCAGTTCCCCTGCTGGCAATCAGCCCCAGCATTTT
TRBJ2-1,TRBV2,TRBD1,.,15,CASSDLGQGYNEQFF,TGTGCCAGCAGTGACCTGGGACAGGGATACAATGAGCAGTTCTTC
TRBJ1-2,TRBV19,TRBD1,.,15,CASSIKTGGGYGYTF,TGTGCCAGTAGTATCAAGACAGGGGGAGGCTATGGCTACACCTTC
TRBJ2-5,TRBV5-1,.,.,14,CASSLVEIQETQYF,TGCGCCAGCAGCTTGGTCGAGATCCAAGAGACCCAGTACTTC
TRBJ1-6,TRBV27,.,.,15,CASRGREAYNSPLHF,TGTGCCAGCAGAGGCAGGGAGGCCTATAATTCACCCCTCCACTTT
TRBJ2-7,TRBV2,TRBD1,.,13,CASSLRQGYEQYF,TGTGCCAGCAGTCTACGACAGGGTTACGAGCAGTACTTC
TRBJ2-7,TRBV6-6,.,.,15,CASNPIGREPLEQYF,TGTGCCAGCAACCCGATCGGAAGGGAACCCCTAGAGCAGTACTTC
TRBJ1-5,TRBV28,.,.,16,CASCWGGGARDQPQHF,TGTGCCAGCTGTTGGGGCGGGGGGGCCCGGGATCAGCCCCAGCATTTT
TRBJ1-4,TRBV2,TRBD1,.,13,CASRGTANEKLFF,TGTGCCAGCAGGGGGACAGCTAATGAAAAACTGTTTTTT
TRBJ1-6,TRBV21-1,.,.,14,CASSIHLGGSPLHF,TGTGCCAGCAGCATACACCTGGGGGGTTCACCCCTCCACTTT
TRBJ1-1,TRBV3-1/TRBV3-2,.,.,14,CASSQVRRRAEAFF,TGTGCCAGCAGCCAAGTGAGGAGGAGGGCTGAAGCTTTCTTT
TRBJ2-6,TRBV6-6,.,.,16,CASSYGGWTGANVLTF,TGTGCCAGCAGTTACGGGGGGTGGACTGGGGCCAACGTCCTGACTTTC